The rows below give T cell receptor beta chains drawn from one sample of a study of human T cells and chemical hapten exposure. TCRdb processed the RACE reads anew with MiXCR; each CDR3 protein has one entry. The table records about 380,000 distinct CDR3 sequences, roughly 4.8% of them present only once. This specimen consisted of whole blood, obtained in connection with sensitization to the hapten diphenylcyclopropenone (DPC). The receptors derive from a woman in her forties or fifties with alopecia areata. Some clones in this sample may be carry-over from other donors' samples. CDR3s include the opening cysteine and the closing phenylalanine or tryptophan.

>TRBV7-2|TRBJ1-6
CASSWGQGDNSPLHF
>TRBV27|TRBJ1-5
CASSLLSGTYVNQPQHF
>TRBV28|TRBJ2-7
CASSLDRAIAGDEQYF
>TRBV6-5|TRBJ2-1
CASRPNRGQGYNEQFF
>TRBV7-2|TRBJ2-1
CASSLRDRGLNDEQFF
>TRBV5-1|TRBJ2-3
CASSLAGTSGGQDTQYF
>TRBV28|TRBJ1-2
CASNTPGRRGGYTF
>TRBV13|TRBJ2-6
CASSPLGRGQANVLTF
>TRBV7-2|TRBJ1-2
CASSPTAQGNYGYTF
>TRBV9|TRBJ2-3
CASGGGPSTDTQYF
>TRBV6-1|TRBJ2-5
CASGEARETQYF
>TRBV2|TRBJ2-1
CASRTGTSGRADEQFF
>TRBV6-2/TRBV6-3|TRBJ1-1
CASSPDRAANTEAFF
>TRBV18|TRBJ1-2
CASSARQGVGYGYTF
>TRBV7-9|TRBJ1-1
CASSFTGAEAFF
>TRBV7-2|TRBJ2-7
CASSLGGTGNYEQYF
>TRBV7-2|TRBJ2-5
CASSSQTSVQETQYF
>TRBV7-2|TRBJ2-1
CASSGPGTSGYNEQFF
>TRBV4-3|TRBJ2-1
CASSPGPENEQFF
>TRBV5-5|TRBJ1-4
CASSVQPGQMNEKLFF
>TRBV7-9|TRBJ2-6
CASSSIGDRVTSGANVLTF
>TRBV10-3|TRBJ1-4
CAISEPGDSIDNEKLFF
>TRBV9|TRBJ1-1
CASSPQGARVNTEAFF
>TRBV5-1|TRBJ2-3
CASSLGSESTDTQYF